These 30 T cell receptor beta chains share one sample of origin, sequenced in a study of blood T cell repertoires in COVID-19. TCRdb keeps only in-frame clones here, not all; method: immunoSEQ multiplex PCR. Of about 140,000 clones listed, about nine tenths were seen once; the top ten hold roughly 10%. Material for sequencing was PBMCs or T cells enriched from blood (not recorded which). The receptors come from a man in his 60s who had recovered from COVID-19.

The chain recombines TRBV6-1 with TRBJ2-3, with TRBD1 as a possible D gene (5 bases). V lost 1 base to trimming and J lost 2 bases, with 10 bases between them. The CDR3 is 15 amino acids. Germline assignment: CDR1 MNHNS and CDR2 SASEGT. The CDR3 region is CASSEGTRATDTQYF. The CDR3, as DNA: TGTGCCAGCAGTGAAGGGACAAGGGCCACAGATACGCAGTATTTT.

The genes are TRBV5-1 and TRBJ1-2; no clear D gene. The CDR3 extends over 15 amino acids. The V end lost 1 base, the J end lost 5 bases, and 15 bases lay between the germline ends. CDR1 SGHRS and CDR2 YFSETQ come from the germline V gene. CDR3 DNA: TGCGCCAGCAGCTTGACCGGAGGACCAGCTTATGGCTACACCTTC. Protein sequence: CASSLTGGPAYGYTF.

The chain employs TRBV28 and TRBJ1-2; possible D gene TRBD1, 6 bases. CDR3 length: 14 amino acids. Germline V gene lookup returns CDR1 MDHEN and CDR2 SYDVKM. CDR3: CALGEGGEDYGYTF. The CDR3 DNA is TGTGCTCTCGGGGAAGGGGGAGAAGACTATGGCTACACCTTC.

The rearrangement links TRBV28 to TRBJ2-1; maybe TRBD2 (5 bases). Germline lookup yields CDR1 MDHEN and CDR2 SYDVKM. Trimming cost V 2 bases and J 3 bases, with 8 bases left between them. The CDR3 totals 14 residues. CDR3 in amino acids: CASSLAGFYNEQFF. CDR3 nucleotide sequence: TGTGCCAGCAGTTTAGCGGGCTTCTACAATGAGCAGTTCTTC.

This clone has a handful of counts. The CDR3 DNA reads as TGTGCCAGCAGCGCACGACAGGGAGGAACTGAAGCTTTCTTT. Translation: CASSARQGGTEAFF. The rearrangement links TRBV7-9 to TRBJ1-1; 7 positions match TRBD1. This CDR3 region has 14 residues. J gave up 5 bases and V 5 bases, and 8 bases lay outside the gene matches. In germline, CDR1 is SEHNR, CDR2 FQNEAQ (reference sequence).

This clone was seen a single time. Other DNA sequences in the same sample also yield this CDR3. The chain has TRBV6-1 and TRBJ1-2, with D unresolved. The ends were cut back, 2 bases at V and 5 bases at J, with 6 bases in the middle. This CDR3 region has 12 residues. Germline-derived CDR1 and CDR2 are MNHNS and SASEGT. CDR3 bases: TGTGCCAGCAGTGAACGCGGGTATGGCTACACCTTC. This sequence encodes CASSERGYGYTF.

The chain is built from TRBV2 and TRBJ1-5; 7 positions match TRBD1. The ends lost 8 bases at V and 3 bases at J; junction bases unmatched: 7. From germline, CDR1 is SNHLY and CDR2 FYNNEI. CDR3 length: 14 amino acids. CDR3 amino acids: CASCRQGNNQPQHF. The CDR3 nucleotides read TGTGCCAGCTGCCGACAGGGCAACAATCAGCCCCAGCATTTT. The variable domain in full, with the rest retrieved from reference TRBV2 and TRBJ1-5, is EPEVTQTPSHQVTQMGQEVILRCVPISNHLYFYWYRQILGQKVEFLVSFYNNEISEKSEIFDDQFSVERPDGSNFTLKIRSTKLEDSAMYFCASCRQGNNQPQHFGDGTRLSIL.

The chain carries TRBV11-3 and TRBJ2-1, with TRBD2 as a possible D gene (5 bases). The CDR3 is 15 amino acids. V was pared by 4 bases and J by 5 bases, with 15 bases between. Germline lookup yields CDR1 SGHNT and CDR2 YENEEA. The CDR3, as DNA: TGTGCCAGCAGCTCCTCCGGACTTGGGAACAATGAGCAGTTCTTC. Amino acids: CASSSSGLGNNEQFF.

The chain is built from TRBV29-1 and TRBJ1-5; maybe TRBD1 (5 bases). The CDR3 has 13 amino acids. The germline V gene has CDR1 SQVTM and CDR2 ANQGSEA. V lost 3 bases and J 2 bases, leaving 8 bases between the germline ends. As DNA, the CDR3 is TGCAGCGTTGACGGGGGAGGCAATCAGCCCCAGCATTTT. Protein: CSVDGGGNQPQHF.

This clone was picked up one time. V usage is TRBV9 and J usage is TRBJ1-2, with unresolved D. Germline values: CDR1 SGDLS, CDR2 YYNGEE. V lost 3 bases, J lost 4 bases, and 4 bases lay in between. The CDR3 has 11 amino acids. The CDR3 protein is CASSGRYGYTF. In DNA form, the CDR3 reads TGTGCCAGCAGCGGTCGCTATGGCTACACCTTC. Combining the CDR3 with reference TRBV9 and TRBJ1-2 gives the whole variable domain DSGVTQTPKHLITATGQRVTLRCSPRSGDLSVYWYQQSLDQGLQFLIQYYNGEERAKGNILERFSAQQFPDLHSELNLSSLELGDSALYFCASSGRYGYTFGSGTRLTVV.

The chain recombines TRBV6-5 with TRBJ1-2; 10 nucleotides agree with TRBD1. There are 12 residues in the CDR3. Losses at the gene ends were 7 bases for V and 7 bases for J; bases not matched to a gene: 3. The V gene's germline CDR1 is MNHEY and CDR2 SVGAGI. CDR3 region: CASTRDRGGYTF. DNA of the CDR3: TGTGCCAGCACTCGGGACAGGGGTGGCTACACCTTC.

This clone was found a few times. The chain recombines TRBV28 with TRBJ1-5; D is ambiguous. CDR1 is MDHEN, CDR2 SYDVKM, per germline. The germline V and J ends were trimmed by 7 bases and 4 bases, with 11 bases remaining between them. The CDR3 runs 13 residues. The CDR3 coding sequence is TGTGCCAGCATCACCTTCGGGAATCAGCCCCAGCATTTT. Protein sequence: CASITFGNQPQHF.

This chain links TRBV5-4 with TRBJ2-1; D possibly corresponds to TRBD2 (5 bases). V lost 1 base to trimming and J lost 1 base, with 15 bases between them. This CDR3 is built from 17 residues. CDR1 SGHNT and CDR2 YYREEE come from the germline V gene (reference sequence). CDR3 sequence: CASSLKRGSESYNEQFF. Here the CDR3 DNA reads TGTGCCAGCAGCTTGAAACGAGGGAGTGAGTCCTACAATGAGCAGTTCTTC.

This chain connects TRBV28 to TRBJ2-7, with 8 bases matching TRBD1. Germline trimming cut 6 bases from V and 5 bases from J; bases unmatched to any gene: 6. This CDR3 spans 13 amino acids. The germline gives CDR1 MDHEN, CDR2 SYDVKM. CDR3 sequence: CASSPDRGDEQYF. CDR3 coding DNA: TGTGCCAGCAGCCCAGACAGGGGAGACGAGCAGTACTTC.

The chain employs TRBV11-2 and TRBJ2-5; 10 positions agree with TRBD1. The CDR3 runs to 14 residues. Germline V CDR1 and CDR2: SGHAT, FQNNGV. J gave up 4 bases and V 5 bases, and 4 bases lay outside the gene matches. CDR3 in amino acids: CASSRDRGSETQYF. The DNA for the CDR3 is TGTGCCAGCAGCCGGGACAGGGGATCAGAGACCCAGTACTTC.

The CDR3 coding sequence is TGTGCCTGGAGTACGGGGAACTCAAGGTACTTC. Translated: CAWSTGNSRYF. V gene TRBV30 combines with J gene TRBJ2-5; tentatively, D is TRBD2 (5 bases). Per the germline V gene, CDR1 is GTSNPN and CDR2 is SVGIG (reference sequence). V lost 2 bases and J lost 13, with 14 bases in between. The CDR3 consists of 11 residues. Together with reference TRBV30 and TRBJ2-5, the CDR3 gives the full variable domain: SQTIHQWPATLVQPVGSPLSLECTVEGTSNPNLYWYRQAAGRGLQLLFYSVGIGQISSEVPQNLSASRPQDRQFILSSKKLLLSDSGFYLCAWSTGNSRYFGPGTRLLVL.

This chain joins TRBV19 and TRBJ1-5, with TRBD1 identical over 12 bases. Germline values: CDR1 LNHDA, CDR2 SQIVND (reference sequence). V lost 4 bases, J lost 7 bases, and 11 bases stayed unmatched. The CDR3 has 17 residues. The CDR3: CASSSKWGQGAKQPQHF. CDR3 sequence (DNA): TGTGCCAGTAGTAGCAAATGGGGACAGGGGGCAAAACAGCCCCAGCATTTT.

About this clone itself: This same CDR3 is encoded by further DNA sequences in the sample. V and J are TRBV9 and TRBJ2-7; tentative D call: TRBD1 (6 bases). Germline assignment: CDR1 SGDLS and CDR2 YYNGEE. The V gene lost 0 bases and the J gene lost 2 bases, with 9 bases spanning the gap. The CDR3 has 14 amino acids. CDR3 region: CASSVDPGAYEQYF. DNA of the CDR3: TGTGCCAGCAGCGTAGATCCAGGGGCCTACGAGCAGTACTTC. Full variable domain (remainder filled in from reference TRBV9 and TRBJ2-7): DSGVTQTPKHLITATGQRVTLRCSPRSGDLSVYWYQQSLDQGLQFLIQYYNGEERAKGNILERFSAQQFPDLHSELNLSSLELGDSALYFCASSVDPGAYEQYFGPGTRLTVT.

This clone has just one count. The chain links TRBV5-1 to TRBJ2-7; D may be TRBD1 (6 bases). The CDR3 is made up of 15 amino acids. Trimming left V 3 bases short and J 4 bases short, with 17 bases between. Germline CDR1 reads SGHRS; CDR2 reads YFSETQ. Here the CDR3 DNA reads TGCGCCAGCAGCTCACACTACAGGGAAGAGTACGAGCAGTACTTC. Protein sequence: CASSSHYREEYEQYF.

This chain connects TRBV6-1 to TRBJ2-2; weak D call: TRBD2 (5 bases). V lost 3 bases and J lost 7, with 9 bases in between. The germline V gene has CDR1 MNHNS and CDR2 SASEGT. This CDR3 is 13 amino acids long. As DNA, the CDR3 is TGTGCCAGCAGTGATCTCCGGGGCGGGGAGCTGTTTTTT. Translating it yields CASSDLRGGELFF.

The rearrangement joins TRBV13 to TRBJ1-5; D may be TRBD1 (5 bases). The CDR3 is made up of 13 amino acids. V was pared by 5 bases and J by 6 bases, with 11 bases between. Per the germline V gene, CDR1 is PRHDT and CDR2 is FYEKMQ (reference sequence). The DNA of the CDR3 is TGTGCCAGCAGCCCAAGGGGTATTCAGCCCCAGCATTTT. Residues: CASSPRGIQPQHF. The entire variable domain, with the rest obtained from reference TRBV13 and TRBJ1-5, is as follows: AAGVIQSPRHLIKEKRETATLKCYPIPRHDTVYWYQQGPGQDPQFLISFYEKMQSDKGSIPDRFSAQQFSDYHSELNMSSLELGDSALYFCASSPRGIQPQHFGDGTRLSIL.

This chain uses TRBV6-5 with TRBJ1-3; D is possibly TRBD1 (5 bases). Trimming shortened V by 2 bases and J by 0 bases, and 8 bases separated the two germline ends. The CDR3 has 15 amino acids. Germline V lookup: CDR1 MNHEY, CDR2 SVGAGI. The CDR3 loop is CASSYDSNSGNTIYF. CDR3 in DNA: TGTGCCAGCAGTTACGACAGCAACTCTGGAAACACCATATATTTT.

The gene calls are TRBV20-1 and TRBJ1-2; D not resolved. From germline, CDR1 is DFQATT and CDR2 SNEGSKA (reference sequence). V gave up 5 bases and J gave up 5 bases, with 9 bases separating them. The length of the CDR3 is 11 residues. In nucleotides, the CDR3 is TGCAGTGCTCTACTCGAGTATGGCTACACCTTC. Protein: CSALLEYGYTF.

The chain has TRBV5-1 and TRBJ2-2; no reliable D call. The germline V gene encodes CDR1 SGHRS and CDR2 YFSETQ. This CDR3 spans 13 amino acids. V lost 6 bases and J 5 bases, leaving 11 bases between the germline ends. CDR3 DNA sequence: TGCGCCAGCACCGCTTCTGAGACCGGGGAGCTGTTTTTT. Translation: CASTASETGELFF. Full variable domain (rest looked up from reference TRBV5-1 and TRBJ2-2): KAGVTQTPRYLIKTRGQQVTLSCSPISGHRSVSWYQQTPGQGLQFLFEYFSETQRNKGNFPGRFSGRQFSNSRSEMNVSTLELGDSALYLCASTASETGELFFGEGSRLTVL.

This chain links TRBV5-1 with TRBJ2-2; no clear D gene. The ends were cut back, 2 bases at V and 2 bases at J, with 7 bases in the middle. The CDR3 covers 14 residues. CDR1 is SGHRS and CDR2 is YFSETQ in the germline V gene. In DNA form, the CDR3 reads TGCGCCAGCAGCTTAAGGAGTAACACCGGGGAGCTGTTTTTT. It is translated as CASSLRSNTGELFF.

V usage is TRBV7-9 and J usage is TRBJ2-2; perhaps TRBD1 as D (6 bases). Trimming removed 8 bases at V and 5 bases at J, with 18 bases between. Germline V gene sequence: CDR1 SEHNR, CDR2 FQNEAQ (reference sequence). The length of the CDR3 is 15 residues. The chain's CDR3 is CASVASGQGTGELFF. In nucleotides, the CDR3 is TGTGCCAGCGTTGCATCGGGGCAGGGGACCGGGGAGCTGTTTTTT.

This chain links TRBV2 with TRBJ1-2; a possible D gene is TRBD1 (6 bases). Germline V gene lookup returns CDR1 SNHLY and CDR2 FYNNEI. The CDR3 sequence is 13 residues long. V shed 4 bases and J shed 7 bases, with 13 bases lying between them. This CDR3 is CASSGQGLGGYTF. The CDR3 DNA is TGTGCCAGCAGTGGGCAGGGGTTGGGTGGCTACACCTTC.

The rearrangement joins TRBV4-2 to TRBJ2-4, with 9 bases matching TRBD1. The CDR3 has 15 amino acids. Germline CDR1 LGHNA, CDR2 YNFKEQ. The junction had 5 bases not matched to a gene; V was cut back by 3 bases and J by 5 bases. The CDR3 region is CASSQPTGGQNIQYF. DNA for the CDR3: TGTGCCAGCAGCCAGCCGACAGGGGGACAAAACATTCAGTACTTC.

The CDR3: CSVETGVTEAFF. CDR3 DNA: TGCAGCGTTGAGACAGGGGTCACTGAAGCTTTCTTT. V gene TRBV29-1 combines with J gene TRBJ1-1; 8 nucleotides match TRBD1. CDR1 is SQVTM, CDR2 ANQGSEA, per germline. With 3 bases clipped from V and 4 bases from J, the junction kept 1 base outside the gene matches. The CDR3 is made up of 12 amino acids. The variable domain in full, with the rest retrieved from reference TRBV29-1 and TRBJ1-1, is SAVISQKPSRDICQRGTSLTIQCQVDSQVTMMFWYRQQPGQSLTLIATANQGSEATYESGFVIDKFPISRPNLTFSTLTVSNMSPEDSSIYLCSVETGVTEAFFGQGTRLTVV.

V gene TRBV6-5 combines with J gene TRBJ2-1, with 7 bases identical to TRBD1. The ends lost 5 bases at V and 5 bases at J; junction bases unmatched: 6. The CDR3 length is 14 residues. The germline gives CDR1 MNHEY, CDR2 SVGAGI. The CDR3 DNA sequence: TGTGCCAGCAGTAAGATGACAGGGCACAATGAGCAGTTCTTC. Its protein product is CASSKMTGHNEQFF.